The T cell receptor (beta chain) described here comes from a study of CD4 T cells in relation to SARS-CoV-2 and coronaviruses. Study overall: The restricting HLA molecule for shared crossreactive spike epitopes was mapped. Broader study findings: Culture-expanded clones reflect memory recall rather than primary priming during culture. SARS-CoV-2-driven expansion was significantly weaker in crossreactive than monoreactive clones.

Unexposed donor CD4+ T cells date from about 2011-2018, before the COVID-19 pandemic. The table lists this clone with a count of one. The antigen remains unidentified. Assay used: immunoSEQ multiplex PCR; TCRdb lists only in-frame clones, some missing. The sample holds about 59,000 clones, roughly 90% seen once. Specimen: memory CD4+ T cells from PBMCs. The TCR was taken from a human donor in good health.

The CDR3 DNA is TGTGCCAGCAGTGGTACAGGTTTCTACGAGCAGTACTTC. It specifies CASSGTGFYEQYF. This sequence joins TRBV2 and TRBJ2-7; D is possibly TRBD1 (5 bases). Looked up from germline, CDR1 is SNHLY and CDR2 is FYNNEI. V was pared by 4 bases and J by 3 bases, with 10 bases between. CDR3 length: 13 amino acids.